Included here is one T cell receptor beta chain sequence, with context. Its antigen has not been determined. Base quality data are lacking; no much larger clone is found one base away. The trial excluded patients who had a history of autoimmune disease or who were on systemic immunosuppression. Peripheral blood for TCR sequencing was collected from all dose cohorts at baseline, on cycle 4 day 1, and on cycle 7 day 1. Samples were obtained from an open-label, multicenter, first-in-human phase I dose-escalation trial of ivuxolimab. The trial enrolled adults with locally advanced or metastatic head and neck squamous cell, hepatocellular, melanoma or renal cell carcinoma. Before TCR sequencing, CD4+ and CD8+ T cells were separately sorted from peripheral blood. Genomic DNA was isolated from the sorted cells so that the TCRbeta CDR3 region could be sequenced. The immunoSEQ Assay was used for sequencing of TCRbeta CDR3 regions. TCRdb stores this immuneACCESS table with in-frame sequences only. Part of the clones is absent; in the studies checked, under half of the shortfall reflects unresolved V genes, and no reason is known for the rest. This sample holds tens of thousands of clones; 80% to 90% were observed only once. The top ten constitute 45% to 70% of the sample.

This record belongs to a study of OX40 agonist ivuxolimab in advanced cancers. Broadly, across the study: Ivuxolimab, which targeted the costimulatory receptor OX40 (CD134), was an agonistic, fully human IgG2 monoclonal antibody. Intravenous ivuxolimab was administered to patients every 2 weeks at six dose levels: 0.01, 0.1, 0.3, 1.5, 3 and 10 mg/kg. Of the roughly 50 dose-escalation patients, hepatocellular carcinoma was present in about 19, melanoma in roughly 15, renal cell carcinoma in 9 and head and neck cancer in 9. In the dose-escalation cohort, 70% to 85% of patients were male, and the mean age was approximately 60 years, with a range of 23 to 79. Prior anti-PD-1, anti-PD-L1 or anti-CTLA-4 therapy was permitted, and checkpoint inhibitors had been received by approximately 39% of dose-escalation patients. Three dose-escalation patients achieved partial responses, one with hepatocellular carcinoma and two with cutaneous melanoma. The point of sequencing TCRbeta in the periphery was to test whether ivuxolimab changed TCR sequence diversity and drove clonal T-cell expansion. The paper describes the monotherapy dose-escalation part (N of about 52 patients) of the phase I trial of ivuxolimab.

Deletion took 1 base off V and 1 base off J, with a span of 9 bases between the germline ends. From its cysteine to its phenylalanine, the CDR3 spans 15 amino acids. Only the CDR3 DNA is retained, 45 bases long and in frame from the first base. The germline V gene (reference sequence) sets CDR1 to SEHNR and CDR2 to FQNEAQ. Study-wide conclusions, independent of this receptor: After ivuxolimab, expanded clones were on average more numerous among CD8+ T cells than among CD4+ T cells. In the 0.1-3.0 mg/kg groups, partial responders had among the lowest normalized peripheral clonal expansion, particularly in CD8+ T cells. At doses of 0.1 to 3.0 mg/kg, clonal expansion of both CD4+ and CD8+ blood T cells was observed from baseline to week 6. The antigen specificity of the clonally expanded peripheral T cells was not determined. Low levels of normalized T-cell clonal expansion were also shown by some nonresponding patients.

The sequence came from an adult with an advanced solid tumor such as melanoma, head and neck, liver or kidney cancer. Specimen: CD4+ or CD8+ T cells sorted from blood, collected in a trial of the OX40 agonist ivuxolimab. Rearrangement joined TRBV7-9 to TRBJ2-3; 6 matching bases give a weak D call of TRBD2. The CDR3 region reads CASSLEGGGTDTQYF. The bases are TGTGCCAGCAGCTTAGAGGGAGGCGGCACAGATACGCAGTATTTT. The CDR3, completed at both ends by the reference TRBV7-9 and TRBJ2-3 genes, gives the full variable domain DTGVSQNPRHKITKRGQNVTFRCDPISEHNRLYWYRQTLGQGPEFLTYFQNEAQLEKSRLLSDRFSAERPKGSFSTLEIQRTEQGDSAMYLCASSLEGGGTDTQYFGPGTRLTVL.